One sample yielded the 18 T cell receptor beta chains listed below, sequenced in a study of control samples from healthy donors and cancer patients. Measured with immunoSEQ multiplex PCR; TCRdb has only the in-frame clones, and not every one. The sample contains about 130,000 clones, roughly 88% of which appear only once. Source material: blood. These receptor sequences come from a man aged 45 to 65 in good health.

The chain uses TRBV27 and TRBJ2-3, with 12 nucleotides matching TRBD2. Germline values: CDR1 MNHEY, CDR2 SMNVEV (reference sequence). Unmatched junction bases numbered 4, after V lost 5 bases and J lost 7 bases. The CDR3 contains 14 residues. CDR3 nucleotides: TGTGCCAGCAGTGAGCTAGCGGGGGGGAATACGCAGTATTTT. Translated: CASSELAGGNTQYF.

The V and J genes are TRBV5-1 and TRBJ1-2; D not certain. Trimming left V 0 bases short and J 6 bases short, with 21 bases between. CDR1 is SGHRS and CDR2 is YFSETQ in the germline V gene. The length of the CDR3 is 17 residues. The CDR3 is CASSLANNLGSGNGYTF. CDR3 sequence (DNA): TGCGCCAGCAGCTTGGCCAATAATCTGGGGAGTGGGAATGGCTACACCTTC.

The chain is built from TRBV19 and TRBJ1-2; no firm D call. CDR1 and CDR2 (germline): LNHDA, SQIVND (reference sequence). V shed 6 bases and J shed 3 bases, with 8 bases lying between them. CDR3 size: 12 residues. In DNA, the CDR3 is TGTGCCAGTAGAGCACAAGACTATGGCTACACCTTC. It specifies CASRAQDYGYTF.

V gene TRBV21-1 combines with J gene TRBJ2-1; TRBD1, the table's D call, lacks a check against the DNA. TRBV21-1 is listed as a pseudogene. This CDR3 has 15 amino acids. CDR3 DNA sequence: TGTGCCAGCAGCAGAGGACAGGGGGTTGGCTATGAGCAGTTCTTC. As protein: CASSRGQGVGYEQFF.

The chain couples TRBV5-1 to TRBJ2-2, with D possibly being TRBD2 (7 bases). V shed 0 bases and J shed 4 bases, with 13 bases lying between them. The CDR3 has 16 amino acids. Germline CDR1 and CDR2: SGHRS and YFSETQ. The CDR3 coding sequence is TGCGCCAGCAGCTTGGCCGGGGGGCTTGGCACCGGGGAGCTGTTTTTT. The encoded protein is CASSLAGGLGTGELFF.

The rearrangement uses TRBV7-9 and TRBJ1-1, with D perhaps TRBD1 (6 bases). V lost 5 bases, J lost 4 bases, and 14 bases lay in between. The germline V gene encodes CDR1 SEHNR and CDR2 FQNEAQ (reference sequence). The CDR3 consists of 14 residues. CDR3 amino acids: CASSPTGSITEAFF. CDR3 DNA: TGTGCCAGCAGCCCCACAGGGAGTATCACTGAAGCTTTCTTT. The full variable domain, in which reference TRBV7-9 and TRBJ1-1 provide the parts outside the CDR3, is DTGVSQNPRHKITKRGQNVTFRCDPISEHNRLYWYRQTLGQGPEFLTYFQNEAQLEKSRLLSDRFSAERPKGSFSTLEIQRTEQGDSAMYLCASSPTGSITEAFFGQGTRLTVV.

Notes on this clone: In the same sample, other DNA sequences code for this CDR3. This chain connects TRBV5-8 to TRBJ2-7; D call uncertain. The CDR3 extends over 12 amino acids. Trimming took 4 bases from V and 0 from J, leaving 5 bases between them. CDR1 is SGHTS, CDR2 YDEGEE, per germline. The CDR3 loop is CASSLSSYEQYF. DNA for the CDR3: TGTGCCAGCAGCCTCAGCTCCTACGAGCAGTACTTC.

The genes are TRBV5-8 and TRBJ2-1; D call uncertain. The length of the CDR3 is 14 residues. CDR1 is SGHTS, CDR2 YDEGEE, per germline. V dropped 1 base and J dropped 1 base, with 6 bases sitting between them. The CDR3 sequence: CASSLSPSYNEQFF. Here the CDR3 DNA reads TGTGCCAGCAGCTTGAGTCCTTCCTACAATGAGCAGTTCTTC.

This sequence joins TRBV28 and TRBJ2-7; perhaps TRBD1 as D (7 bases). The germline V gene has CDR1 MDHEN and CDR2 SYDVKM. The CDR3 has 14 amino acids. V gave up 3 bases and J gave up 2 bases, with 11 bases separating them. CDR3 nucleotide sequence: TGTGCCAGCAGTTTCAGGGGGGTCACCTACGAGCAGTACTTC. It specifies CASSFRGVTYEQYF.

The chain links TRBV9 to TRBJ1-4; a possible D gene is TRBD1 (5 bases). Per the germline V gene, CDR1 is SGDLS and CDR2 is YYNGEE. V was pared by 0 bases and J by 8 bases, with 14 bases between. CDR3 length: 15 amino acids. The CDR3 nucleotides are TGTGCCAGCAGCGTAGCTATCAACGGGGGGGAAAAACTGTTTTTT. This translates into CASSVAINGGEKLFF. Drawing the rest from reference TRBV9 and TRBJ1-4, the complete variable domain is DSGVTQTPKHLITATGQRVTLRCSPRSGDLSVYWYQQSLDQGLQFLIQYYNGEERAKGNILERFSAQQFPDLHSELNLSSLELGDSALYFCASSVAINGGEKLFFGSGTQLSVL.

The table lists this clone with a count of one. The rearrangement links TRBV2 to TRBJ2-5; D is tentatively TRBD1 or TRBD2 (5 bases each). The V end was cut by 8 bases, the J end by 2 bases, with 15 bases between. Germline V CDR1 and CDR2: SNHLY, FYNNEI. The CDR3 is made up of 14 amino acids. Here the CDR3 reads CASSKGPRQETQYF. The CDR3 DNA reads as TGTGCCAGCTCGAAGGGACCCCGTCAAGAGACCCAGTACTTC.

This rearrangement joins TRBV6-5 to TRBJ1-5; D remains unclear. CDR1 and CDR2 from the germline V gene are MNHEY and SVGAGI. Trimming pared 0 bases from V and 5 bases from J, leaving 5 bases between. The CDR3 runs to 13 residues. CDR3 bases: TGTGCCAGCAGTTACTCGATGGATCAGCCCCAGCATTTT. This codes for CASSYSMDQPQHF.

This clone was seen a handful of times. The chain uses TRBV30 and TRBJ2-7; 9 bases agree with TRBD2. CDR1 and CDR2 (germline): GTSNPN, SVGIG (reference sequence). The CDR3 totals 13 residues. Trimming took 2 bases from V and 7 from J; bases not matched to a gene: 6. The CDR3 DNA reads TGTGCCTGGAGTTCGGACAGCGGGAGGGAGCAGTACTTC. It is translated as CAWSSDSGREQYF.

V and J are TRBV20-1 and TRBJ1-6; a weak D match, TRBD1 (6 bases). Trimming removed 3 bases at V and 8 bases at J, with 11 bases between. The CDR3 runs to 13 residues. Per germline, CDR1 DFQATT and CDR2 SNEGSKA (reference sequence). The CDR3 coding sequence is TGCAGTGCTAGTTTCAGGGGAGATTCACCCCTCCACTTT. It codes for CSASFRGDSPLHF.

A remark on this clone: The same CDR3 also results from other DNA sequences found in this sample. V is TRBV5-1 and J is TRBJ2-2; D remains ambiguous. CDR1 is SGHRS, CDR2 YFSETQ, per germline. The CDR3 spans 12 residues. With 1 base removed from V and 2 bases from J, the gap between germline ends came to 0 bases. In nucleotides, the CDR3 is TGCGCCAGCAGCTTGAACACCGGGGAGCTGTTTTTT. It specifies CASSLNTGELFF.

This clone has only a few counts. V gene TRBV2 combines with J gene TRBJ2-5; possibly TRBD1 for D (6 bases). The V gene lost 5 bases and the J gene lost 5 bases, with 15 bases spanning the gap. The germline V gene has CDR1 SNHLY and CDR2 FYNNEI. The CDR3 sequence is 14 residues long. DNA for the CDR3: TGTGCCAGCAGTCCTGGGGGCCCGTCGGAGACCCAGTACTTC. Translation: CASSPGGPSETQYF. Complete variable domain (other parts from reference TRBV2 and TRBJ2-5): EPEVTQTPSHQVTQMGQEVILRCVPISNHLYFYWYRQILGQKVEFLVSFYNNEISEKSEIFDDQFSVERPDGSNFTLKIRSTKLEDSAMYFCASSPGGPSETQYFGPGTRLLVL.

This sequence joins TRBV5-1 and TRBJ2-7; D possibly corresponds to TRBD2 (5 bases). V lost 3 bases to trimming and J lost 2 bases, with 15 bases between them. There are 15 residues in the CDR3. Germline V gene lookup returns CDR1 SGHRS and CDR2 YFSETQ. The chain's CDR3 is CASSSPGLPTYEQYF. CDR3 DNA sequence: TGCGCCAGCAGCTCACCGGGATTACCTACCTACGAGCAGTACTTC.

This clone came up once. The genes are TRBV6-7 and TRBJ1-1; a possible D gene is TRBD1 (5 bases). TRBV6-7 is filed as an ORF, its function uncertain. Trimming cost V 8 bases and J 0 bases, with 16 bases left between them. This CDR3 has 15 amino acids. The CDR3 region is CASLTGAGLNTEAFF. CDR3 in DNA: TGTGCCAGCCTCACTGGGGCAGGGCTGAACACTGAAGCTTTCTTT.